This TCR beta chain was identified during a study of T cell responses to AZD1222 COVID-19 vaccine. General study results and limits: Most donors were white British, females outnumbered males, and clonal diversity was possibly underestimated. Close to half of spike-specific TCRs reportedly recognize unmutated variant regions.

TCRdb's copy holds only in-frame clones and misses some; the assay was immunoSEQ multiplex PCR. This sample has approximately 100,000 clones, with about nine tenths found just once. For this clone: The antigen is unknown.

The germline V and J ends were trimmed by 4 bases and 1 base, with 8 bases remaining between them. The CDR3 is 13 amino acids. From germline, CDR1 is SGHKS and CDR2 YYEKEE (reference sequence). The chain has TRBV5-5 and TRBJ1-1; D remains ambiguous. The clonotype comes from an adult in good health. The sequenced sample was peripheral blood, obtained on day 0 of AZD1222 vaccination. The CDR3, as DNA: TGTGCCAGCAGCCTCGCGGGGAACACTGAAGCTTTCTTT. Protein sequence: CASSLAGNTEAFF.